This T cell receptor (beta chain) appears in the sequencing data of a study of cytomegalovirus exposure and HLA in healthy donors (dated by TCRdb to the late 2010s). Study-wide context: According to an earlier analysis of several hundred of the donors, 150 million to 200 million T cells yielded over 100 million unique TCR beta sequences and approximately 280 Gb of sequence data. An early release that covered fewer than 800 HLA-typed donors contained about 300 gigabases of sequencing data and tens of millions of unique TCR sequences. The genetic ancestry cluster associated with self-reported Caucasian donors included 81% of the 350 to 500 genotyped donors. The study aimed to test whether cataloging public T cell receptors could reveal signatures of past pathogen exposure. The study profiled the T cell repertoires of more than 500 subjects by immunosequencing and related them to cytomegalovirus serostatus. A separate validation cohort of over 95 different subjects was used in addition to the 666-subject first cohort. To predict cytomegalovirus infection status, the study brought together high-throughput TCR immunosequencing, statistical association of individual TCRs with disease status, and machine learning. To study patterns of TCR occurrence, a later analysis re-analyzed previously published TCR beta repertoires from 666 donors and added high-resolution HLA genotyping. The later analysis used no new phenotypic data to find candidate immune exposures, relying instead on TCR beta sequences and their occurrence across donors. An earlier analysis of several hundred of the donors applied high-throughput TCR beta sequencing to assess whether each TCR beta V gene segment acted as functional or pseudogenic. Alongside the repertoire data, information on donor age, sex, ethnicity and CMV serostatus was compiled. A later genetic analysis took genome-wide SNP genotypes for about three fifths of the 666 donors and used that subset as a discovery cohort. All discovery cohort repertoires had been generated on a single sequencing platform. Class I and class II HLA loci were covered by the typing at four-digit resolution. The number of typed donors differed by locus: about 620-640 for A, B, C, DRB1 and DQB1; some 540 for DQA1; about 600 for DPA1; and about 470 for DPB1. Five DR-DQ haplotypes were treated as single units for association and clustering because of strong linkage in the cohort. Across 398 genotyped donors of the cohort, an average of approximately 240,000 unique TCR beta nucleotide sequences per donor were sequenced, and roughly 18% of those sequences were non-productive.

As regards this clone: The antigen it recognizes is unknown. Base qualities were left out, and no much larger clone turns up one base away.

The cohort was made up of roughly 670 healthy bone marrow donors. At the time of sampling, every cohort member was nominally healthy, though immune exposures that went unrecorded were likely present. The donor was CMV seropositive and was included in the group of 270 or so seropositive cohort members. Each donor provided a peripheral blood sample, and peripheral blood mononuclear cells were used for TCR beta sequencing. The Qiagen DNeasy Blood Extraction Kit was used to extract genomic DNA from the blood cell samples. The CDR3 measures 13 amino acids from cysteine to phenylalanine. The DNA shown is the 39-base CDR3, in frame from base 1. At the junction V is shortened by 5 bases and J by 8 bases; bases outside the gene matches: 2. CDR1 and CDR2, looked up from the germline V gene, are SGHDT and YYEEEE. The investigation overall reported the following: A further reported finding was that TCR beta sequences accurately predicted the HLA-A and HLA-B alleles for most subjects in the first cohort. It was suggested by the authors that the approach could potentially be generalized to other disease states and immunological phenotypes. A total of 150 or so TCR beta chains were listed by the study as associated with cytomegalovirus. This cohort had only TCR beta chains sequenced, and the lack of alpha or paired-chain data limited which features could be detected. Three of the identified cytomegalovirus-associated TCR beta chains were confirmed in vitro to be specific for cytomegalovirus antigens. Because counts were too low, some 17 rarely observed V segments, including chromosome 9 orphons, were left out of the earlier analysis of some 640 of the donors. An association between a missense DCLRE1C variant and V-gene and J-gene trimming of TCR beta chains was found in a later genetic analysis and replicated in an independent cohort. In a later analysis, most CMV-associated TCR beta chains were found to appear HLA-restricted, with HLA associations seemingly driven largely by CMV exposure. Correlated functional status among segregating V segments might reflect linkage disequilibrium, but an unknown experimental factor could not be ruled out. The sequencing pipeline was judged likely to have produced a cluster of highly shared sequence variants as a technical artifact. In a later analysis, 16,951 TCR beta sequences were associated with specific HLA alleles at a false discovery rate of 0.05. For the cohort, immune exposure information was limited to CMV serostatus. In an earlier analysis of around 500 of the donors, most TCR beta V segments appeared in productive rearrangements about 90% or about 30% of the time, broadly matching IMGT annotations. A later analysis reported that several top co-occurrence clusters appeared linked to parvovirus B19, influenza, CMV and Epstein-Barr virus. Because some donors lacked HLA typing at each locus, the association tests relied only on the typed subset. Compared with equally common non-associated chains, HLA-associated TCR beta chains in a later analysis were more clonally expanded and had lower generation probabilities. When HLA alleles, especially DR and DQ, strongly co-occurred, TCR associations were difficult to assign to individual alleles. Because the 87-base-pair reads could not distinguish some IMGT-functional V segments, including TRBV6-2 and TRBV6-3, those segments were excluded. The classifier was reported to diagnose cytomegalovirus status with high specificity and sensitivity in both the original cohort and the validation cohort. Compared with the roughly 720-donor mean, donors in an Asian-associated ancestry cluster had fewer N-insertions in productive TCRs, according to a later genetic analysis. A later analysis found that TCR association rates varied across HLA loci, with DRB1 alleles showing the most associated TCRs and HLA-C alleles the fewest. Roughly uniform sequencing depth across donors was assumed in presence/absence analyses, although this assumption may not hold. Most TCR sequences were seen in very few donors, while some public TCRs were found in many individuals.

The library was obtained by the immunoSEQ multiplex PCR assay. For the multiplex PCR, a mixture combining 60 forward primers for TCR Vbeta segments and 13 reverse primers for TCR Jbeta segments was used. Amplification of the CDR3 region of rearranged TCR beta genes was performed with a multiplex PCR assay on genomic DNA. The Illumina HiSeq System was used to sequence the amplified TCR beta libraries as 87-base-pair reads. Under the source paper's analysis protocol: In a later analysis, tens of millions of unique TCR beta chains were counted across the approximately 640 repertoires, and about 10 million of these chains were shared by at least two donors. To remove PCR and sequencing errors, raw reads were error-corrected and collapsed into unique sequences using a nearest-neighbor algorithm that merged closely related sequences. CDR3 sequences were aligned to IMGT reference sequences to assign V, D and J gene segments. For a sequence to be retained, a match of at least six nucleotides was required to both a V gene segment and a J gene segment. Rearrangements were called productive when the CDR3 lacked stop codons and stayed in frame with V and J; all others were non-productive. CDR3 was defined by IMGT convention, running from the second conserved V-encoded cysteine to the conserved J-encoded phenylalanine. The earlier analysis of 587 of the donors excluded sequences that lacked an unambiguous match to a single V gene segment. An earlier analysis of a few hundred of the donors classified V segments as functional when productive rearrangements were above 56.7% and as segregating when the standard deviation between donors was above 5%. A statistical classification framework was developed to diagnose cytomegalovirus status using the catalog of TCR beta chain sequences. In a later analysis, TCR nucleotide sequences were compared against IMGT/GENE-DB human TR gene sequences so that V and J genes could be assigned. A later analysis assigned CDR3 sequences and most-parsimonious VDJ recombination scenarios with the TCRdist pipeline. In a later analysis, each TCR beta chain was defined by its CDR3 amino acid sequence together with its V-gene family, and reads without a unique V-gene family were excluded. A later analysis removed 550 to 650 highly shared, low-generation-probability nucleotide sequences to deal with suspected cross-contamination and a sequencing artifact. A later analysis calculated a clonal expansion index for each public chain from normalized within-repertoire ranks of inferred template counts. A later analysis computed generation probabilities with a VDJ recombination model fitted to out-of-frame rearrangements, and checked the results against IGoR. In a later analysis, hypergeometric tests were used to score TCR-TCR, TCR-HLA and TCR-CMV co-occurrence, with a repertoire-size bias correction applied to TCR pairs. False discovery rates were estimated in a later analysis by permuting HLA or CMV assignments 20 times. A later analysis grouped co-occurring TCRs with DBSCAN, adding TCRdist sequence similarity when clustering within HLA-allele-positive subsets. Co-occurrence clustering excluded repertoires with fewer than 30,000 or more than 120,000 public chains, plus five with anomalous nucleotide sharing. TCRdb re-hosts the immuneACCESS table, in-frame sequences only. Its copies lack some clones; in the studies checked, an unresolved V gene accounts for under half of them, and the cause for the rest is not known. For V, J and clone size, that table is used; D and trimming come from the DNA. The sample includes 120,000 or so clones, with over 75% observed a single time. Of the sample, 3.5% to 4.5% falls within the top ten clones.

The rearranged segments are TRBV5-6 and TRBJ1-6, and TRBD1 aligns with 9 junction nucleotides. Sequenced sample: PBMCs. The receptor's source is a young man in good health and CMV-seropositive. The DNA reads TGTGCCAGCAGAAGGACAGGGGATTCACCCCTCCACTTT. Its protein is CASRRTGDSPLHF.